This TCR beta chain originates from a study of blood T cell repertoires in COVID-19. The wider study: Sources were T cells, B-cell-depleted T cells, or PBMCs; the material itself was cDNA or gDNA.

In germline, CDR1 is SEHNR, CDR2 FQNEAQ (reference sequence). V lost 2 bases and J lost 10, with 23 bases in between. This CDR3 is 16 amino acids long. Study processing details: Reference gene primer amplification gave estimated nucleated cell counts. TCRdb's table, derived via immunoSEQ multiplex PCR, lists solely in-frame clones and lacks some. V and J calls plus clone size are reproduced from that table; the DNA served to infer D and trimming. This table has 250,000 to 350,000 clones, 90% appearing once. Participant ages covered about 18 to 100 years across some 25 US areas. The clonotype originates from a young woman with acute COVID-19. The V gene is TRBV7-9, the J gene TRBJ1-1, with D possibly being TRBD1 (6 bases). Sequenced material: PBMCs or T cells enriched from blood (not recorded which). CDR3 loop: CASSLTSSTGRGGAFF. The CDR3 DNA sequence: TGTGCCAGCAGCTTAACAAGCTCGACAGGCCGCGGGGGAGCTTTCTTT.